Below, 13 T cell receptor beta chains from the same sample are listed, as sequenced in a study of blood T cell repertoires in COVID-19. TCRdb keeps only in-frame clones here, not all; method: immunoSEQ multiplex PCR. The repertoire holds a few hundred thousand clones, with around 87% as singletons. The sample taken for sequencing was peripheral blood. These receptors all come from a human donor in a cohort sampled during active COVID-19.

This clone has a single count. V is TRBV7-9 and J is TRBJ2-2, with 7 bases identical to TRBD2. J gave up 3 bases and V 4 bases, and 5 bases lay outside the gene matches. The CDR3 has 15 residues. CDR1 and CDR2 (germline): SEHNR, FQNEAQ (reference sequence). The CDR3 bases are TGTGCCAGCAGCTGGGGAGGGGCTTACACCGGGGAGCTGTTTTTT. Its protein is CASSWGGAYTGELFF.

This chain uses TRBV10-3 with TRBJ1-2, with D possibly being TRBD1 (5 bases). The V gene's germline CDR1 is ENHRY and CDR2 SYGVKD. Trimming stripped 4 bases from V and 1 base from J, with 16 bases between. The CDR3 is 16 amino acids. For the CDR3, the DNA is TGTGCCATCAGTGTAAGGAGGGACGGTCTTAACTATGGCTACACCTTC. Its translation: CAISVRRDGLNYGYTF.

V gene TRBV2 combines with J gene TRBJ2-2; the match to TRBD2 covers 7 bases. The CDR3 is made up of 13 amino acids. Germline trimming cut 6 bases from V and 6 bases from J; bases unmatched to any gene: 4. From germline, CDR1 is SNHLY and CDR2 FYNNEI. The CDR3 nucleotides read TGTGCCAGCAGACAGAGCGGGGCCGGGGAGCTGTTTTTT. It specifies CASRQSGAGELFF.

V usage is TRBV6-5 and J usage is TRBJ2-7; TRBD1 agrees at 7 bases. V was clipped by 4 bases and J by 4 bases; unmatched bases: 1. There are 12 residues in the CDR3. Germline loops: CDR1 MNHEY, CDR2 SVGAGI. The CDR3 region is CASSSDRYEQYF. CDR3 sequence (DNA): TGTGCCAGCAGTTCGGACAGGTACGAGCAGTACTTC.

The chain has TRBV5-4 and TRBJ2-3, with TRBD2 as a possible D gene (6 bases). The CDR3 spans 15 residues. Looked up from germline, CDR1 is SGHNT and CDR2 is YYREEE (reference sequence). V lost 4 bases, J lost 0 bases, and 12 bases lay in between. The CDR3 DNA reads as TGTGCCAGCAGCGAGCCGGGAGCTAGCACAGATACGCAGTATTTT. Amino acids: CASSEPGASTDTQYF.

V gene TRBV19 combines with J gene TRBJ1-5; TRBD1 might be the D (6 bases). Germline lookup yields CDR1 LNHDA and CDR2 SQIVND (reference sequence). The CDR3 runs 16 residues. Trimming removed 3 bases from V and 3 bases from J, with 15 bases in between. As DNA, the CDR3 is TGTGCCAGTAGTATGCTTACCGGACAGTCCAATCAGCCCCAGCATTTT. Translated, it gives CASSMLTGQSNQPQHF.

This chain links TRBV6-5 with TRBJ1-2, with TRBD1 matching over 8 bases. This CDR3 comprises 15 residues. Germline CDR1 is MNHEY and CDR2 is SVGAGI. V lost 7 bases to trimming and J lost 0 bases; unmatched junction nucleotides: 7. The CDR3 region has the DNA TGTGCCAGCACCCCGCGGACAGGGACTAACTATGGCTACACCTTC. This encodes CASTPRTGTNYGYTF.

The chain carries TRBV5-5 and TRBJ2-1; 7 bases line up with TRBD2. The CDR3 runs 14 residues. The germline gives CDR1 SGHKS, CDR2 YYEKEE (reference sequence). Germline trimming cut 6 bases from V and 3 bases from J; bases unmatched to any gene: 6. The CDR3 here is CASTTSLLYNEQFF. CDR3 in DNA: TGTGCCAGCACGACTAGCCTTCTCTACAATGAGCAGTTCTTC.

In this sample, this clone turned up a few times. The rearrangement links TRBV3-1 (or the pseudogene TRBV3-2) to TRBJ2-5; 10 bases agree with TRBD2. With V trimmed by 1 base and J by 1 base, 6 bases remained unmatched. The germline gives CDR1 LGHDT, CDR2 YNNKEL (reference sequence). This CDR3 is 17 amino acids long. CDR3 bases: TGTGCCAGCAGCCAAGTTTTGGCTAGCGGGGGCCAAGAGACCCAGTACTTC. Its translation is CASSQVLASGGQETQYF.

CDR3 sequence (DNA): TGTGCCAGCAGTGACCTAGGACAGCCTCGGAACACTGAAGCTTTCTTT. Translating it yields CASSDLGQPRNTEAFF. V and J are TRBV6-1 and TRBJ1-1, with a tentative D call TRBD1 (6 bases). V lost 3 bases to trimming and J lost 1 base, with 15 bases between them. From germline, CDR1 is MNHNS and CDR2 SASEGT. This CDR3 spans 16 amino acids.

The V gene is TRBV5-3, the J gene TRBJ1-1; 7 nucleotides line up with TRBD1. TRBV5-3 is known as an ORF, though its function is uncertain. CDR3 size: 18 residues. After removal of 5 bases from V and 0 bases from J, the junction contained 16 bases not matched to a gene. The CDR3 DNA is TGTGCCAGAAGGCTGAGGGGGCAGCAATACCTTGTGAACACTGAAGCTTTCTTT. Translation gives CARRLRGQQYLVNTEAFF.

The genes are TRBV18 and TRBJ1-2; maybe TRBD1 (5 bases). Trimming took off 3 bases at V and 7 bases at J, with 12 bases between the two ends. Per germline, CDR1 KGHSH and CDR2 LQKENI. The CDR3 contains 13 residues. DNA of the CDR3: TGTGCCAGCTCACCGCCGGGACTGACTGGCTACACCTTC. Its translation is CASSPPGLTGYTF.

To note about this clone: Other DNA sequences within the sample encode an identical CDR3. V gene TRBV5-1 combines with J gene TRBJ2-7, with TRBD2 as a possible D gene (6 bases). The CDR3 has 14 amino acids. With 0 bases removed from V and 0 bases from J, the gap between germline ends came to 7 bases. Germline V gives CDR1 SGHRS, CDR2 YFSETQ. The CDR3: CASSLGTTSYEQYF. The CDR3, as DNA: TGCGCCAGCAGCTTGGGGACTACCTCCTACGAGCAGTACTTC.